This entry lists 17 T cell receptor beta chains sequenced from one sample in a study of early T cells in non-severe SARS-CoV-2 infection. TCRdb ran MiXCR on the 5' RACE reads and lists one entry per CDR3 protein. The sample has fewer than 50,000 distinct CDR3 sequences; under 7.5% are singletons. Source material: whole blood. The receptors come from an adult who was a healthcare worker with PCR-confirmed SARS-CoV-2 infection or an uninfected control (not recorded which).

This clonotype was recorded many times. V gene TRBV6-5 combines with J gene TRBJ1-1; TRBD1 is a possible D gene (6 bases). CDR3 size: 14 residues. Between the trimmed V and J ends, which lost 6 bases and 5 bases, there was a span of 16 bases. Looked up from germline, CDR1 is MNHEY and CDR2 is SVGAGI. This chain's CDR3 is CASRIDGGLTEAFF. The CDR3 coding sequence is TGTGCCAGCAGGATTGATGGGGGGCTAACTGAAGCTTTCTTT.

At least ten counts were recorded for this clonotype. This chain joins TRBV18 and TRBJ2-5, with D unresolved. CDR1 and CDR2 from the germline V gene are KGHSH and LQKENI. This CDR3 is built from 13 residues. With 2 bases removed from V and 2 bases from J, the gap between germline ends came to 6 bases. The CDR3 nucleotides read TGTGCCAGCTCACCAACGGCGCAAGAGACCCAGTACTTC. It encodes CASSPTAQETQYF. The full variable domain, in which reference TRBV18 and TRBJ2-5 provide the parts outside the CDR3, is NAGVMQNPRHLVRRRGQEARLRCSPMKGHSHVYWYRQLPEEGLKFMVYLQKENIIDESGMPKERFSAEFPKEGPSILRIQQVVRGDSAAYFCASSPTAQETQYFGPGTRLLVL.

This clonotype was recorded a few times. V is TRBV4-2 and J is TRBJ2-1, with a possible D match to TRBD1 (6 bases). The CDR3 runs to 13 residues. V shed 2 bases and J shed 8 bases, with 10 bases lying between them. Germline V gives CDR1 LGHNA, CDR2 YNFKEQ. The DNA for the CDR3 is TGTGCCAGCAGCCAACAACAGGGTGATGAGCAGTTCTTC. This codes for CASSQQQGDEQFF.

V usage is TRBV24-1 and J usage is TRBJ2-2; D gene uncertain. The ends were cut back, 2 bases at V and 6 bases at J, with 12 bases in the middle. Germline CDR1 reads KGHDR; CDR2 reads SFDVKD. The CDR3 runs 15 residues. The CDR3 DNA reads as TGTGCCACCAGTGATTCCCGTAAAGGCGCCGGGGAGCTGTTTTTT. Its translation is CATSDSRKGAGELFF.

The CDR3 here is CSGGTAQETQYF. CDR3 DNA sequence: TGCAGCGGAGGGACAGCGCAAGAGACCCAGTACTTC. The chain recombines TRBV29-1 with TRBJ2-5; 7 nucleotides align to TRBD1. This CDR3 region has 12 residues. V lost 7 bases to trimming and J lost 2 bases; unmatched junction nucleotides: 4. Germline V gives CDR1 SQVTM, CDR2 ANQGSEA.

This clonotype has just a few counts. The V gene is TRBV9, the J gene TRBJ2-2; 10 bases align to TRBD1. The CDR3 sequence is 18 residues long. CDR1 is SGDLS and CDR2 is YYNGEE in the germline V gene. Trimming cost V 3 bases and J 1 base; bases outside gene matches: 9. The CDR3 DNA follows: TGTGCCAGCAGCGCCCTGACAGGGGGCCCGTTGAACACCGGGGAGCTGTTTTTT. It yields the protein CASSALTGGPLNTGELFF.

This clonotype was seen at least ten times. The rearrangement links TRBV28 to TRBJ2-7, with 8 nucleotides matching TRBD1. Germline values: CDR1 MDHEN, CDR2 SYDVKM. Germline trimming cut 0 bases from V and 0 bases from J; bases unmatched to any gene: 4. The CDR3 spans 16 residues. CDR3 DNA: TGTGCCAGCAGTTTATGGAGAACAGGGGGCTCCTACGAGCAGTACTTC. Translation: CASSLWRTGGSYEQYF.

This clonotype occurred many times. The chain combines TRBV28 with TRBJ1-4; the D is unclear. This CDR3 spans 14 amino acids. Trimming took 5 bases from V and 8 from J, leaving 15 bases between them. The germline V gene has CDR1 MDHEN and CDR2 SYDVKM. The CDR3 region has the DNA TGTGCCAGCAGTACCCCAGATAGGCACGAAAAACTGTTTTTT. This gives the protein CASSTPDRHEKLFF.

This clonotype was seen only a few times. The CDR3: CASQYRAGDTIYF. As DNA, the CDR3 is TGCGCCAGCCAGTACCGGGCCGGTGACACCATATATTTT. The J gene is TRBJ1-3, the V gene TRBV5-1, with no clear D. The CDR3 loop spans 13 amino acids. Trimming took 7 bases from V and 8 from J, leaving 16 bases between them. Germline CDR1 is SGHRS and CDR2 is YFSETQ.

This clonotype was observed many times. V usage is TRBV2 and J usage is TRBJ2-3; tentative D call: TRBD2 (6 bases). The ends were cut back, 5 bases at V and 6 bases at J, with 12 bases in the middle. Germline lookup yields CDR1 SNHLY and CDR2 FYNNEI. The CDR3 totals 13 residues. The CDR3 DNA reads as TGTGCCAGCAGTCCCGGGGAGGAGGATACGCAGTATTTT. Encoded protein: CASSPGEEDTQYF.

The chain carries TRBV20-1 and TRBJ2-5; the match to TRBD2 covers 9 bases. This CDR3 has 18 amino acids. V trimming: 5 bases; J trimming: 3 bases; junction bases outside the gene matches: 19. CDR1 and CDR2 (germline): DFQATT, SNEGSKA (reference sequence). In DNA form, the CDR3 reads TGCAGTGCTTCTCATCGCGGGGGGGCTTGGGAGGAGGAAGAGACCCAGTACTTC. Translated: CSASHRGGAWEEEETQYF.

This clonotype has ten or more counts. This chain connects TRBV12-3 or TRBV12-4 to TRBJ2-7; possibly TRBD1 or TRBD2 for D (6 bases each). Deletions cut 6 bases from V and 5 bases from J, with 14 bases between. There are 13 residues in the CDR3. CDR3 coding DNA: TGTGCCAGCAGAACTATAGGGGGGAACGAGCAGTACTTC. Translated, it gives CASRTIGGNEQYF.

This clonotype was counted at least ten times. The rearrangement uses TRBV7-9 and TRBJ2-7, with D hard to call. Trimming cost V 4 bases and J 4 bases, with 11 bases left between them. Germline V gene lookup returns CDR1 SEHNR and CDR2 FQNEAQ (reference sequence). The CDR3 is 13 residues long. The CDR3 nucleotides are TGTGCCAGCAGCTCCGCACTTTTTTACGAGCAGTACTTC. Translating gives CASSSALFYEQYF.

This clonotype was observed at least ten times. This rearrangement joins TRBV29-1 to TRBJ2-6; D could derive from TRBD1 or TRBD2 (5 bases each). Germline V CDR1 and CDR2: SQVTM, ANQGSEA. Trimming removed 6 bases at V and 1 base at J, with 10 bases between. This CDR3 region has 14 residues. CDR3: CSVYEGSGANVLTF. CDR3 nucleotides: TGCAGCGTCTATGAGGGGTCTGGGGCCAACGTCCTGACTTTC.

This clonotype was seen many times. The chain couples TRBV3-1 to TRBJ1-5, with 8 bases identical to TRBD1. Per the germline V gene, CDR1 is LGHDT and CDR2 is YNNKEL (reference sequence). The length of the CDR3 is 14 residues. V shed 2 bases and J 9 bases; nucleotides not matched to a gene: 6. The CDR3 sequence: CASSQSDRAGPQHF. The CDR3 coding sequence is TGTGCCAGCAGCCAATCGGACAGGGCAGGGCCCCAGCATTTT.

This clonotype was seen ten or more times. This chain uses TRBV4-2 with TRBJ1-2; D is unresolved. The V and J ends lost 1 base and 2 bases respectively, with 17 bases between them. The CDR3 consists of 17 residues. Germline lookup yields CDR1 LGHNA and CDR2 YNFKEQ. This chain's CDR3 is CASSQAEGPGLNYGYTF. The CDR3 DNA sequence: TGTGCCAGCAGCCAAGCGGAGGGCCCCGGATTAAACTATGGCTACACCTTC.

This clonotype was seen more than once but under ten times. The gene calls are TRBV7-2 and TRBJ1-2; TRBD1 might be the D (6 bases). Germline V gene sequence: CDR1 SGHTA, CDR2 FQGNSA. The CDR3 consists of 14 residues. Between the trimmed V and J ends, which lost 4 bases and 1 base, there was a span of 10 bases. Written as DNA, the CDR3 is TGTGCCAGCAGCTGGGGGCAGAATAACTATGGCTACACCTTC. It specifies CASSWGQNNYGYTF.